This T cell receptor beta chain is from a study of cytomegalovirus exposure and HLA in healthy donors. Germline loops: CDR1 SEHNR, CDR2 FQNEAQ (reference sequence). CDR3 length: 13 residues. V was shortened by 5 bases and J by 5 bases, with 12 bases between the two germline ends. This PCR relied on a set of 60 Vbeta primers and 13 Jbeta primers. The assay was immunoSEQ multiplex PCR, and TCRdb's table has in-frame clones only and misses some. The repertoire holds 200,000 or so clones, with around 81% as singletons. This clonotype was obtained from a woman aged 18-30 years in good health and CMV-seropositive. The sample comprised PBMCs. This chain links TRBV7-9 with TRBJ2-5, with D unresolved. CDR3 DNA: TGTGCCAGCAGCCAGGTCGGTTTGGAGACCCAGTACTTC. Translating gives CASSQVGLETQYF.